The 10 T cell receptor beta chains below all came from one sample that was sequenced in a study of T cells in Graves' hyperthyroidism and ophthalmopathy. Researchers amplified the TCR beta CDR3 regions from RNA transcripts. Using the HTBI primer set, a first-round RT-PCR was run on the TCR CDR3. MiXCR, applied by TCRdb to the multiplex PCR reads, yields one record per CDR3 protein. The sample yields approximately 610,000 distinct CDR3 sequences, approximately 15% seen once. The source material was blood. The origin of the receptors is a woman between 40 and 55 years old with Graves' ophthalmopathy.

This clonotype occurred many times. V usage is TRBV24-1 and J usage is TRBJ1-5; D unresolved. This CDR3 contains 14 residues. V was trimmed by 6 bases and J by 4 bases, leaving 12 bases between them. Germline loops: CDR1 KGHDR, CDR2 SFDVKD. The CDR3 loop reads CATSSRAYNQPQHF. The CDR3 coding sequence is TGTGCCACCAGTTCCCGGGCCTATAATCAGCCCCAGCATTTT.

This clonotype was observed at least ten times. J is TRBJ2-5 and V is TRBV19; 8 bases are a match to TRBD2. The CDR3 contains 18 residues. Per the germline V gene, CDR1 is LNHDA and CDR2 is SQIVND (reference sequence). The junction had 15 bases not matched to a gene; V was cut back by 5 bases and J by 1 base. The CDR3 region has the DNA TGTGCCAGTAGTCCCCAGGGACGGCGGGAGGCCTCCCAAGAGACCCAGTACTTC. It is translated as CASSPQGRREASQETQYF.

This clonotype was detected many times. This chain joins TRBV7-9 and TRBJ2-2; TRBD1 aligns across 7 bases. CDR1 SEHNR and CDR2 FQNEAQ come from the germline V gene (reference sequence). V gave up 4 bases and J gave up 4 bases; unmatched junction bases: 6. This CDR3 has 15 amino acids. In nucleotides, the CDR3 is TGTGCCAGCAGCTCCCGACAGGGAAGCACCGGGGAGCTGTTTTTT. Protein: CASSSRQGSTGELFF. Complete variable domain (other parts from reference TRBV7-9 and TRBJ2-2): DTGVSQNPRHKITKRGQNVTFRCDPISEHNRLYWYRQTLGQGPEFLTYFQNEAQLEKSRLLSDRFSAERPKGSFSTLEIQRTEQGDSAMYLCASSSRQGSTGELFFGEGSRLTVL.

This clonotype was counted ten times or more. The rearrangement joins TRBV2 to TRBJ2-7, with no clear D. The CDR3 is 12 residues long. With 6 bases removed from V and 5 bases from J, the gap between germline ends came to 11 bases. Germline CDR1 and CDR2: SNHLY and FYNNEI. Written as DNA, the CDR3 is TGTGCCAGCAGACGGGCTCTGGACGAGCAGTACTTC. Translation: CASRRALDEQYF.

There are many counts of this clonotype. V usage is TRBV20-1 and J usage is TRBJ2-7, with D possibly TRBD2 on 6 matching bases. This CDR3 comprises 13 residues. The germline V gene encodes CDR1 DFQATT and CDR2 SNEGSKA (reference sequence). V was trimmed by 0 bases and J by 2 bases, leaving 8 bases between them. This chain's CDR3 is CSARDGGAYEQYF. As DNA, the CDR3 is TGCAGTGCTAGAGACGGGGGAGCCTACGAGCAGTACTTC.

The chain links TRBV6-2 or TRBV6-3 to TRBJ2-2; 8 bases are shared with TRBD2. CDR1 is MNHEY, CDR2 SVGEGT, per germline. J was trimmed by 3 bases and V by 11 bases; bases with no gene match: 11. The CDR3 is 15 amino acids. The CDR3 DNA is TGTGCCTGTAGGCAAGGGACTAGTGACACCGGGGAGCTGTTTTTT. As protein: CACRQGTSDTGELFF.

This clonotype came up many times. The CDR3 loop is CASRDSSGNTIYF. The CDR3 nucleotides are TGTGCCAGCCGGGACAGCTCTGGAAACACCATATATTTT. The chain carries TRBV28 and TRBJ1-3; TRBD1 matches at 7 bases. The CDR3 consists of 13 residues. Germline CDR1 reads MDHEN; CDR2 reads SYDVKM. The trim removed 8 bases at V and 0 bases at J, leaving 1 base unmatched.

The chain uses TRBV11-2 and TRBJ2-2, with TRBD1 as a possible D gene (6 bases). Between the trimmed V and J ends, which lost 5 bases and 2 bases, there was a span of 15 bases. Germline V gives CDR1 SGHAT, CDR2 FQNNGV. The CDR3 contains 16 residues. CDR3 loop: CASSVTGTHNTGELFF. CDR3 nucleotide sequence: TGTGCCAGCAGCGTAACCGGGACACATAACACCGGGGAGCTGTTTTTT.

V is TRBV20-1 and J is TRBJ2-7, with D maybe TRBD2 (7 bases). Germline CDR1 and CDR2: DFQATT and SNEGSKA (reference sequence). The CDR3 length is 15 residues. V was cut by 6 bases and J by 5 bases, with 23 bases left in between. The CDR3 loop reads CSARPSGGGSDEQYF. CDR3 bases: TGCAGTGCCCGTCCTAGCGGAGGGGGTTCGGACGAGCAGTACTTC.

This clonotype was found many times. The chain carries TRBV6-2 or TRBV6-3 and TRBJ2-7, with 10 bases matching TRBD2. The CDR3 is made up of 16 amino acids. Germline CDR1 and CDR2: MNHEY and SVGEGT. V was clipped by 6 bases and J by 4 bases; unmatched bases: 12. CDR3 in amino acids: CASRKSGLAFVYEQYF. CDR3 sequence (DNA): TGTGCCAGCAGAAAATCGGGACTAGCGTTTGTGTACGAGCAGTACTTC.